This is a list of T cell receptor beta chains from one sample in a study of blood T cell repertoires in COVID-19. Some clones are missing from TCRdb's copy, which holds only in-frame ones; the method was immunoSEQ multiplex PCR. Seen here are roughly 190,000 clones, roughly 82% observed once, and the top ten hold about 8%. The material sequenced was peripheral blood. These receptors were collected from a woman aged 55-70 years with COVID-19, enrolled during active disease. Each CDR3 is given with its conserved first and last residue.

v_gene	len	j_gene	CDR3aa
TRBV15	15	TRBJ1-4	CATSTSVGRNEKLFF
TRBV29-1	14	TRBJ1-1	CSVVLQGAETEAFF
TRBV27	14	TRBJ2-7	CASSTSRQSYEQYF
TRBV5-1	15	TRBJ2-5	CASSLGRAPGETQYF
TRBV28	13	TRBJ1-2	CASSLQENYGYTF
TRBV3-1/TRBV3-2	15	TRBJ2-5	CASSPRRGGVETQYF
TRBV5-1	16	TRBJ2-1	CASSSWTSGSYNEQFF
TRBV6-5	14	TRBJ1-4	CASTAQGANEKLFF
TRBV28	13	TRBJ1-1	CASSYGTGGEAFF
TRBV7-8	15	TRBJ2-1	CASSFRRGVTVGQFF
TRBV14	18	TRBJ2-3	CASSRLGSSGRVSDTQYF
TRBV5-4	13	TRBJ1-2	CASSSWTRYGYTF
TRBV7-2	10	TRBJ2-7	CASGAYEQYF
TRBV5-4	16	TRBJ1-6	CASSLAGGTSHSPLHF
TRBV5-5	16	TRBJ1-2	CASSPPPGTGNYGYTF
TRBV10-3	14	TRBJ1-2	CAIRGGDLTYGYTF
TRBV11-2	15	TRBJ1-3	CASSLRDRAGNTIYF
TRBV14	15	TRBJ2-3	CASSQRTGGTDTQYF